What follows describes a single T cell receptor (beta chain). Its antigen is as yet unknown. iRepertoire HTBI primers and Arm-PCR of CDR3 regions built TCR beta libraries. TCRdb redid the calling of the multiplex PCR reads with MiXCR, one entry per CDR3 protein. The sample lists fewer than 650,000 distinct CDR3 sequences; 15% to 20% were seen once. Trimming stripped 1 base from V and 0 bases from J, with 12 bases between. This CDR3 spans 15 amino acids. Germline assignment: CDR1 GTSNPN and CDR2 SVGIG (reference sequence). This specimen belongs to a study of regulatory T cells in long-lasting Graves disease. Study results and limitations: Having few samples may have compromised the accuracy.

Stated time point: newly diagnosed GD, antithyroid drugs for less than 3 months. The TCR library was made from RNA extracted from PBMCs. The authors drew patients from an endocrinology department in Xi'an, China. Roughly 9.5-milliliter peripheral blood samples went into EDTA tubes. These data were also filed under a second study, of T cells in Graves' hyperthyroidism and ophthalmopathy. Turning to that study: The study used the HTBI primer set for a first-round RT-PCR of the TCR CDR3.

This material consisted of peripheral blood mononuclear cells (PBMCs), taken at new diagnosis, from a patient treated with antithyroid drugs. This chain uses TRBV30 with TRBJ1-1; D call uncertain. This clonotype was sampled from a young man with Graves disease. CDR3 amino acids: CAWSAYIGMNTEAFF. In DNA, the CDR3 is TGTGCCTGGAGTGCATATATAGGCATGAACACTGAAGCTTTCTTT.